This T cell receptor (beta chain) was retrieved from a study of naive and memory T cell subsets. Both TRBC1 and TRBC2 were covered by a beta constant-region primer of two equimolar oligonucleotides. Ligation attached a single-stranded oligonucleotide with a 12-nucleotide UMI and the SP2 primer to the cDNA 3' end. Four rounds of PCR amplified the ligated cDNA using nested alpha and beta constant-region primers plus SP2. TCRdb independently ran MiXCR on the UMI-ligation and nested PCR reads; one entry per CDR3 protein. Of 25,000 to 30,000 distinct CDR3 sequences listed, around a tenth were seen once; the top ten hold roughly 15%. As for this clonotype: Its antigen is currently unknown.

This CDR3 spans 15 amino acids. V shed 3 bases and J shed 7 bases, with 16 bases lying between them. The germline V gene has CDR1 SGHDN and CDR2 FVKESK. The study's findings and limits: Over 85% of naive TCR sequences appeared only once, unlike memory subsets. The power law exponent of TCR abundance differed between naive and memory cells.

The rearrangement uses TRBV14 and TRBJ2-1; D possibly corresponds to TRBD1 (6 bases). The sequencing sample was made of effector memory CD4+ T cells from blood. Described subset: effector memory, CD45RA- CD27-. The receptor comes from a human donor in good health. CDR3 loop: CASSHGLTRGNEQFF. Here the CDR3 DNA reads TGTGCCAGCAGCCACGGGCTAACGAGGGGGAATGAGCAGTTCTTC. The whole variable domain, filled in from reference TRBV14 and TRBJ2-1, reads EAGVTQFPSHSVIEKGQTVTLRCDPISGHDNLYWYRRVMGKEIKFLLHFVKESKQDESGMPNNRFLAERTGGTYSTLKVQPAELEDSGVYFCASSHGLTRGNEQFFGPGTRLTVL.